Listed below are T cell receptor beta chains from one sample, sequenced in a study of T cell changes during pregnancy in multiple sclerosis. Assay: immunoSEQ multiplex PCR; the TCRdb copy retains only in-frame clones and omits some. The sample shows 80,000 to 130,000 clones, approximately 94% of them seen only once. The source material was peripheral blood, sampled before pregnancy. The source of these receptors is a female donor with multiple sclerosis, enrolled in a pregnancy study. The CDR3 runs from the conserved cysteine through the conserved F or W. The order of the fields is J gene, D gene, clone size, V gene, CDR3 protein, CDR3 DNA. A D gene is named only where the DNA matches it firmly. Size tells how often a clone was seen (once, few, many) or the class of an expanded clone, and some rows leave it out.

j_gene: TRBJ2-7; d_gene: TRBD1; abundance: -; v_gene: TRBV2; CDR3aa: CASSGGGPRDRAFGEQYF; CDR3nt: TGTGCCAGCAGTGGAGGGGGACCCCGGGACAGGGCATTCGGCGAGCAGTACTTC
j_gene: TRBJ2-3; d_gene: TRBD2; abundance: -; v_gene: TRBV7-2; CDR3aa: CASSTSGRRTQYF; CDR3nt: TGTGCCAGCAGCACTAGCGGGAGAAGGACGCAGTATTTT
j_gene: TRBJ1-2; d_gene: -; abundance: -; v_gene: TRBV15; CDR3aa: CATSGRTGGAGYTF; CDR3nt: TGTGCCACCAGCGGGAGAACGGGGGGTGCAGGCTACACCTTC
j_gene: TRBJ2-7; d_gene: TRBD1; abundance: -; v_gene: TRBV11-2; CDR3aa: CASSLWTGGSYEQYF; CDR3nt: TGTGCCAGCAGCCTCTGGACAGGGGGCTCATACGAGCAGTACTTC
j_gene: TRBJ1-1; d_gene: -; abundance: once; v_gene: TRBV5-8; CDR3aa: CASSFRTEAFF; CDR3nt: TGTGCCAGCAGCTTCCGCACTGAAGCTTTCTTT
j_gene: TRBJ1-1; d_gene: TRBD1; abundance: few; v_gene: TRBV29-1; CDR3aa: CSVATNLQGTEAFF; CDR3nt: TGCAGCGTTGCGACCAATTTACAGGGGACTGAAGCTTTCTTT
j_gene: TRBJ2-7; d_gene: -; abundance: -; v_gene: TRBV6-1; CDR3aa: CASRGGVTYEQYF; CDR3nt: TGTGCCAGCAGGGGGGGTGTTACCTACGAGCAGTACTTC
j_gene: TRBJ1-5; d_gene: -; abundance: -; v_gene: TRBV4-1; CDR3aa: CASSHVQTGQPQHF; CDR3nt: TGCGCCAGCAGCCATGTCCAGACTGGTCAGCCCCAGCATTTT
j_gene: TRBJ2-7; d_gene: TRBD2; abundance: -; v_gene: TRBV27; CDR3aa: CASSRTSGRLLVEQYF; CDR3nt: TGTGCCAGCAGCAGGACTAGCGGGCGGCTACTGGTCGAGCAGTACTTC
j_gene: TRBJ2-2; d_gene: -; abundance: -; v_gene: TRBV5-4; CDR3aa: CASSPGTQNTGELFF; CDR3nt: TGTGCCAGCAGCCCCGGGACTCAGAACACCGGGGAGCTGTTTTTT
j_gene: TRBJ2-1; d_gene: -; abundance: -; v_gene: TRBV18; CDR3aa: CASSPVISGTYNEQFF; CDR3nt: TGTGCCAGCTCACCAGTCATTAGCGGAACCTACAATGAGCAGTTCTTC
j_gene: TRBJ2-7; d_gene: TRBD1; abundance: once; v_gene: TRBV10-2; CDR3aa: CASSERTLGQSYEQYF; CDR3nt: TGCGCCAGCAGTGAGCGCACTCTGGGACAGTCCTACGAGCAGTACTTC
j_gene: TRBJ2-7; d_gene: -; abundance: once; v_gene: TRBV6-1; CDR3aa: CASSEIWGQHYEQYF; CDR3nt: TGTGCCAGCAGTGAAATTTGGGGGCAACACTACGAGCAGTACTTC
j_gene: TRBJ1-1; d_gene: TRBD1; abundance: -; v_gene: TRBV6-6; CDR3aa: CASNRQGSEAFF; CDR3nt: TGTGCCAGCAATCGACAGGGGTCTGAAGCTTTCTTT
j_gene: TRBJ2-7; d_gene: TRBD1; abundance: -; v_gene: TRBV19; CDR3aa: CASKQGGYEQYF; CDR3nt: TGTGCCAGCAAACAGGGGGGCTACGAGCAGTACTTC
j_gene: TRBJ2-1; d_gene: -; abundance: -; v_gene: TRBV4-1; CDR3aa: CASSQDLERAYNEQFF; CDR3nt: TGCGCCAGCAGCCAAGATCTAGAGCGGGCCTACAATGAGCAGTTCTTC
j_gene: TRBJ1-5; d_gene: -; abundance: -; v_gene: TRBV19; CDR3aa: CASSMGGSNQPQHF; CDR3nt: TGTGCCAGTAGTATGGGGGGGAGCAATCAGCCCCAGCATTTT
j_gene: TRBJ1-2; d_gene: TRBD1; abundance: -; v_gene: TRBV5-1; CDR3aa: CASSWGQSLGYTF; CDR3nt: TGCGCCAGCAGCTGGGGACAGAGCCTGGGCTACACCTTC
j_gene: TRBJ2-5; d_gene: TRBD2; abundance: -; v_gene: TRBV7-8; CDR3aa: CASSRGLAKETQYF; CDR3nt: TGTGCCAGCAGCCGGGGACTAGCCAAAGAGACCCAGTACTTC
j_gene: TRBJ1-5; d_gene: TRBD1; abundance: -; v_gene: TRBV5-1; CDR3aa: CASSSSAPGQGLRRCQPQHF; CDR3nt: TGCGCCAGCTCCTCCTCAGCCCCGGGACAGGGCTTAAGGCGGTGCCAGCCCCAGCATTTT
j_gene: TRBJ1-1; d_gene: -; abundance: once; v_gene: TRBV5-4; CDR3aa: CASRQGQNTEAFF; CDR3nt: TGTGCCAGCAGGCAGGGACAGAACACTGAAGCTTTCTTT
j_gene: TRBJ1-5; d_gene: -; abundance: few; v_gene: TRBV4-3; CDR3aa: CASSLAGDQPQHF; CDR3nt: TGCGCCAGCAGCCTCGCCGGGGATCAGCCCCAGCATTTT
j_gene: TRBJ1-4; d_gene: -; abundance: few; v_gene: TRBV27; CDR3aa: CASSLTGWGNEKLFF; CDR3nt: TGTGCCAGCAGTTTAACAGGGTGGGGTAATGAAAAACTGTTTTTT
j_gene: TRBJ1-5; d_gene: -; abundance: -; v_gene: TRBV6-1; CDR3aa: CASGSQPQHF; CDR3nt: TGTGCCAGCGGGAGTCAGCCCCAGCATTTT
j_gene: TRBJ2-1; d_gene: TRBD1; abundance: -; v_gene: TRBV7-9; CDR3aa: CASSSIDRGLKNEQFF; CDR3nt: TGTGCCAGCAGCTCGATCGACAGGGGGCTTAAGAATGAGCAGTTCTTC
j_gene: TRBJ2-7; d_gene: TRBD2; abundance: -; v_gene: TRBV19; CDR3aa: CATAGDPYEQYF; CDR3nt: TGTGCAACGGCGGGAGACCCCTACGAGCAGTACTTC
j_gene: TRBJ2-3; d_gene: -; abundance: -; v_gene: TRBV27; CDR3aa: CASSFTESDTQYF; CDR3nt: TGTGCCAGCAGTTTTACGGAGTCAGATACGCAGTATTTT
j_gene: TRBJ2-5; d_gene: TRBD2; abundance: -; v_gene: TRBV11-2; CDR3aa: CASKLAGQETQYF; CDR3nt: TGTGCCAGCAAACTAGCGGGCCAAGAGACCCAGTACTTC
j_gene: TRBJ1-1; d_gene: -; abundance: -; v_gene: TRBV28; CDR3aa: CASGVNTEAFF; CDR3nt: TGTGCCAGCGGAGTGAACACTGAAGCTTTCTTT
j_gene: TRBJ2-1; d_gene: TRBD1; abundance: -; v_gene: TRBV27; CDR3aa: CASKLGQGAGWEQFF; CDR3nt: TGTGCCAGCAAGCTCGGACAGGGGGCGGGATGGGAGCAGTTCTTC
j_gene: TRBJ2-1; d_gene: TRBD2; abundance: -; v_gene: TRBV9; CDR3aa: CASSSGWRELYNEQFF; CDR3nt: TGTGCCAGCAGTTCGGGGTGGCGGGAGCTTTACAATGAGCAGTTCTTC
j_gene: TRBJ2-7; d_gene: TRBD1; abundance: -; v_gene: TRBV5-4; CDR3aa: CASSSAGTGVYEQYF; CDR3nt: TGTGCCAGCAGCAGTGCCGGGACAGGGGTTTACGAGCAGTACTTC
j_gene: TRBJ2-1; d_gene: -; abundance: -; v_gene: TRBV27; CDR3aa: CASSFGLAGYNEQFF; CDR3nt: TGTGCCAGCAGTTTCGGGCTAGCCGGGTACAATGAGCAGTTCTTC
j_gene: TRBJ1-3; d_gene: TRBD1; abundance: -; v_gene: TRBV15; CDR3aa: CATSPLRGQGSGNTIYF; CDR3nt: TGTGCCACCAGCCCCCTTAGAGGACAGGGCTCTGGAAACACCATATATTTT
j_gene: TRBJ2-2; d_gene: -; abundance: once; v_gene: TRBV9; CDR3aa: CASSVDRANTGELFF; CDR3nt: TGTGCCAGCAGCGTAGACAGGGCTAACACCGGGGAGCTGTTTTTT
j_gene: TRBJ2-1; d_gene: -; abundance: once; v_gene: TRBV9; CDR3aa: CASGYEQFF; CDR3nt: TGTGCCAGCGGCTATGAGCAGTTCTTC
j_gene: TRBJ2-3; d_gene: -; abundance: -; v_gene: TRBV7-2; CDR3aa: CASSLGAPDTQYF; CDR3nt: TGTGCCAGCAGCTTAGGAGCACCGGATACGCAGTATTTT
j_gene: TRBJ2-7; d_gene: TRBD1; abundance: -; v_gene: TRBV28; CDR3aa: CASSWGQSQHSTYEQYF; CDR3nt: TGTGCCAGCAGTTGGGGACAGTCTCAACACTCTACCTACGAGCAGTACTTC
j_gene: TRBJ2-3; d_gene: -; abundance: -; v_gene: TRBV28; CDR3aa: CASTPPGLPTDTQYF; CDR3nt: TGTGCCAGCACCCCCCCGGGACTCCCCACAGATACGCAGTATTTT
j_gene: TRBJ2-7; d_gene: TRBD1; abundance: few; v_gene: TRBV19; CDR3aa: CASSIRDRTYEQYF; CDR3nt: TGTGCCAGTAGTATCCGGGACAGGACCTACGAGCAGTACTTC
j_gene: TRBJ2-1; d_gene: TRBD2; abundance: -; v_gene: TRBV2; CDR3aa: CASRPGTSLDEQFF; CDR3nt: TGTGCCAGCAGGCCCGGGACTAGCCTTGATGAGCAGTTCTTC
j_gene: TRBJ2-5; d_gene: TRBD2; abundance: -; v_gene: TRBV29-1; CDR3aa: CSVPSGLAGETQYF; CDR3nt: TGCAGCGTCCCCTCGGGACTAGCGGGAGAGACCCAGTACTTC
j_gene: TRBJ2-7; d_gene: TRBD1; abundance: -; v_gene: TRBV6-1; CDR3aa: CASSGSGGFNEQYF; CDR3nt: TGTGCCAGCAGTGGGTCAGGGGGTTTCAACGAGCAGTACTTC